This paragraph covers one TCR beta chain sequence. Its specificity is unknown. This CDR3 comprises 14 residues. These data are taken from a study of OX40 agonist ivuxolimab in advanced cancers. The wider study: Partial responses were achieved by three patients, of whom one had hepatocellular carcinoma and two had cutaneous melanoma. Broader study findings: Patients with a partial response at 0.1-3.0 mg/kg had among the lowest clonal expansion.

Sequencing used immunoSEQ multiplex PCR; TCRdb keeps in-frame clones, though not all of them. The sample yields tens of thousands of clones, roughly 69% seen once. The rearrangement uses TRBV21-1 and TRBJ1-1; the D call in the table, TRBD1, was not verified against the DNA. TRBV21-1 is listed as a pseudogene. The material was CD4+ or CD8+ T cells sorted from blood, obtained in a trial of the OX40 agonist ivuxolimab. The source of this sequence is an adult with an advanced solid tumor such as melanoma, head and neck, liver or kidney cancer. CDR3 bases: TGTGCCACGTATAAAGGACAGGGTACAACTGAAGCTTTCTTT. This encodes CATYKGQGTTEAFF.